This note documents a single T cell receptor (beta chain) sequence. Its antigen remains unidentified. The table came from immunoSEQ multiplex PCR; TCRdb's copy has only in-frame clones and leaves some out. Among around 2.5 million clones, 90% to 95% were seen once, and the ten largest hold roughly 0.36%. This sample is drawn from a study of shared clonotypes between healthy human individuals. At the level of the study: Used for every donor were three CD4 naive, three CD4 memory, two CD8 naive and one CD8 memory plate. Whole-study findings and limits: Expectations were that clonotype sharing among donors would be affected by sequencing depth. Rarefaction exposed incomplete sorted-subset sequencing despite large depth.

The V gene's germline CDR1 is MNHEY and CDR2 SMNVEV (reference sequence). The germline V and J ends were trimmed by 5 bases and 0 bases, with 27 bases remaining between them. The CDR3 is 20 residues long. The gene calls are TRBV27 and TRBJ2-3, with D perhaps TRBD1 or TRBD2 (6 bases each). The source material was naive CD4+ T cells from PBMCs. Subset noted: CD45RA+ positively selected. The source of this sequence is a man aged 18 to 29 in good health. Some clones in this sample may be carry-over from other donors' samples. In nucleotides, the CDR3 is TGTGCCAGCAGTACCTGGGCGGGGCGGGACAATCTAGGGAGCACAGATACGCAGTATTTT. Its protein is CASSTWAGRDNLGSTDTQYF.